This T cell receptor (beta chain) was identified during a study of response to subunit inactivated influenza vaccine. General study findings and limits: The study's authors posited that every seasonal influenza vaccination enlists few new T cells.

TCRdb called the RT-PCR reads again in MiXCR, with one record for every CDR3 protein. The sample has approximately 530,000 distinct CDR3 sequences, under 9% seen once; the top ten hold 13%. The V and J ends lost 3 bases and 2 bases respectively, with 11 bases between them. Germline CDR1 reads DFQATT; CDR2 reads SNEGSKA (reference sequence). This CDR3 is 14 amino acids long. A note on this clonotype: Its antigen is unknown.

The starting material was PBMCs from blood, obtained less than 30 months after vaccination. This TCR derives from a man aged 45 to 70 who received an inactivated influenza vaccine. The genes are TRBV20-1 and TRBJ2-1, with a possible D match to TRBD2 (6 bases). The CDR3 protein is CSASGGGTYNEQFF. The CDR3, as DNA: TGCAGTGCTAGCGGGGGTGGTACCTACAATGAGCAGTTCTTC.